This T cell receptor (beta chain) was sequenced for a study of CD8 T cells in ankylosing spondylitis. TCRdb reanalysed the 5' RACE reads using MiXCR and keeps one entry per CDR3 protein. The sample shows more than 500,000 distinct CDR3 sequences, over 4% of them seen only once. This clonotype was counted ten times or more. Its antigen is as yet unknown. CDR1 is MNHEY, CDR2 SVGEGT, per germline. The CDR3 consists of 18 residues. Trimming pared 0 bases from V and 3 bases from J, leaving 21 bases between. The study, taken as a whole, reports: Ankylosing spondylitis blood seemed to carry a telltale TCR beta motif made of under ten highly homologous variants.

This receptor was taken from a male donor with ankylosing spondylitis. Sequencing was done on a sample of blood, either unsorted or a sorted T cell fraction (not recorded which). The chain uses TRBV6-2 or TRBV6-3 and TRBJ2-7; D may match TRBD1 or TRBD2 (6 bases each). The CDR3 loop reads CASSYSMGRRDNFYEQYF. CDR3 in DNA: TGTGCCAGCAGTTACTCGATGGGTCGGCGGGACAACTTCTACGAGCAGTACTTC.